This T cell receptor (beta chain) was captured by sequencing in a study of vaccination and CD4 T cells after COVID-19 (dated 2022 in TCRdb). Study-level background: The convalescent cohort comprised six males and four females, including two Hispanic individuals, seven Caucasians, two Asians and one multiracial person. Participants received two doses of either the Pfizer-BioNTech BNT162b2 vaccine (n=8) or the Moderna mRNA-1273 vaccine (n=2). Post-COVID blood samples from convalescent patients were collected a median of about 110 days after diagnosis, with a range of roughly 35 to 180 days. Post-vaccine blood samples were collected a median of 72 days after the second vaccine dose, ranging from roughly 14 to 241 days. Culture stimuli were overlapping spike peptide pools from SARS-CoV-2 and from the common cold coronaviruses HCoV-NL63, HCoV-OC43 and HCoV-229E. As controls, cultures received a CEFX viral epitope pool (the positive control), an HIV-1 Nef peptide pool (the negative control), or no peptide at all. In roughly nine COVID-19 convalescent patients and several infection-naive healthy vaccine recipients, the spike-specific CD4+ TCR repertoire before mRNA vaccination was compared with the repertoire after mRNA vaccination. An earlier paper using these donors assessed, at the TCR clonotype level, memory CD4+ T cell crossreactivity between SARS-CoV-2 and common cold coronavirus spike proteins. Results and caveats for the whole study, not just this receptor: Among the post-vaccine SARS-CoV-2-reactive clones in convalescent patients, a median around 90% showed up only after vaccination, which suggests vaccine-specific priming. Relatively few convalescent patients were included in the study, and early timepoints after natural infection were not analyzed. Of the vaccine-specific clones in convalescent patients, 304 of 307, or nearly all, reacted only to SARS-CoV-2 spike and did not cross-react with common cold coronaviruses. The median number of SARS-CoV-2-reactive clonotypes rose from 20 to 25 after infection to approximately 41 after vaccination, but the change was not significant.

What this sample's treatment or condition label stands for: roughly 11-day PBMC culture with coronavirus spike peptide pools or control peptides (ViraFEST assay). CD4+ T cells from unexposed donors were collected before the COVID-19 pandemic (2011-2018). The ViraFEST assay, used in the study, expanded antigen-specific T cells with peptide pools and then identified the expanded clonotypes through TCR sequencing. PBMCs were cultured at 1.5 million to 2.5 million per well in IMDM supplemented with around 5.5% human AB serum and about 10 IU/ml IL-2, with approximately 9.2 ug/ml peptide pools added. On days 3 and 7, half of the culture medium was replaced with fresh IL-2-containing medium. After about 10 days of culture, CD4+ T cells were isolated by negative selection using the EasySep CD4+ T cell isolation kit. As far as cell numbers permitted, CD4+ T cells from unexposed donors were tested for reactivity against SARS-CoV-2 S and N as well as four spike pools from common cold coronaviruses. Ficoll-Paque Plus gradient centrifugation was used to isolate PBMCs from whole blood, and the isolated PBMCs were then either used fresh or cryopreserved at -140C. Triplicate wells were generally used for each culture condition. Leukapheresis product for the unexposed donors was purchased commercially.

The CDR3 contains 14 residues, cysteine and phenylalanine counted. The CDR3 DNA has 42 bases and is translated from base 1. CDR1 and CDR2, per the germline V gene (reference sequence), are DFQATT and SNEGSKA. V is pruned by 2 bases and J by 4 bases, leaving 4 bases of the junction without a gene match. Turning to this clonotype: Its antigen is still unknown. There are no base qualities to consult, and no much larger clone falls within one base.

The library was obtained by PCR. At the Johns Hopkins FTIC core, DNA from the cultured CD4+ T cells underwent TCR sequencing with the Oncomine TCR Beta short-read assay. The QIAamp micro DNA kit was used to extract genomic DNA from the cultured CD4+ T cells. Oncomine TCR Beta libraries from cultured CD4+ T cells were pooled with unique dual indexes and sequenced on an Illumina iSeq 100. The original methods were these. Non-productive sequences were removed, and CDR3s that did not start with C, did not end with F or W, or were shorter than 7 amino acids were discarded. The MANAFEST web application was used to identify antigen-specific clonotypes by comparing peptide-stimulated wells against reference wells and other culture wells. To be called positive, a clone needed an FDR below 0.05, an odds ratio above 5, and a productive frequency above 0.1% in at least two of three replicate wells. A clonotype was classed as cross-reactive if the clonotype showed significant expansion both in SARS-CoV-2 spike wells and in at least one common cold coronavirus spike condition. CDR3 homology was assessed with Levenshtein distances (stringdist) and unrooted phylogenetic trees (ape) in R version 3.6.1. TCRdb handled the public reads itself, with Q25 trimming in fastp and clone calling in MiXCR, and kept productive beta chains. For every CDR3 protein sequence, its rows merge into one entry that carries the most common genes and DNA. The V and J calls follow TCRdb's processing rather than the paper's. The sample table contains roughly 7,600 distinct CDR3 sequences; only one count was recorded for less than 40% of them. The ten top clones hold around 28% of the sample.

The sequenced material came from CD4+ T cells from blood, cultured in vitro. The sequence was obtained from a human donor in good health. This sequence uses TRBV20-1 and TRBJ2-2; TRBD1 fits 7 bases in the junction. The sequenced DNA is TGCAGTGCTAGAACCAGGGGGAGCACCGGGGAGCTGTTTTTT. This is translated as CSARTRGSTGELFF.